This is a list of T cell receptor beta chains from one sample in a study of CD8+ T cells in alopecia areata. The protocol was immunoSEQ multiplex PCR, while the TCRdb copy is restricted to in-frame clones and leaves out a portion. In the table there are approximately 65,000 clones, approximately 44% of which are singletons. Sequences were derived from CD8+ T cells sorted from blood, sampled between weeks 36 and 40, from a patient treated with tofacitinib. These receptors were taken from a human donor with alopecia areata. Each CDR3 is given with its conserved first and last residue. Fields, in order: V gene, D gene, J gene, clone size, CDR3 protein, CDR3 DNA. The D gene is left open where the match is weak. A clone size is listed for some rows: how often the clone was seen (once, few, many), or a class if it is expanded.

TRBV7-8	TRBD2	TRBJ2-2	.	CASSLDRGVWTGELFF	TGTGCCAGCAGCTTAGATCGGGGGGTTTGGACCGGGGAGCTGTTTTTT
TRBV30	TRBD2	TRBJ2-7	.	CAWSEWASGTYEQYF	TGTGCCTGGAGTGAGTGGGCTAGCGGGACCTACGAGCAGTACTTC
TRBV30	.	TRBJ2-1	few	CAWSDLRGPEQFF	TGTGCCTGGAGTGACCTTAGGGGCCCTGAGCAGTTCTTC
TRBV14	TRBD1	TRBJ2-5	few	CASSQAFETGGGETQYF	TGTGCCAGCAGCCAAGCGTTCGAGACAGGGGGCGGAGAGACCCAGTACTTC
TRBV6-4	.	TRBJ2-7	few	CASSEWEVPYEQYF	TGTGCCAGCAGTGAATGGGAAGTTCCCTACGAGCAGTACTTC
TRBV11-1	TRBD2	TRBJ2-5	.	CASSGGGSAETQYF	TGTGCCAGCAGCGGCGGCGGGAGTGCTGAGACCCAGTACTTC
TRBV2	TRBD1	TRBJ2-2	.	CASNTGAVTGELFF	TGTGCCAGCAATACAGGGGCGGTCACCGGGGAGCTGTTTTTT
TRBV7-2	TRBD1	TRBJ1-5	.	CASSPDRGRNQPQHF	TGTGCCAGCAGCCCAGACAGGGGGCGCAATCAGCCCCAGCATTTT
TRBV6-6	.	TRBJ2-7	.	CASSDYYEQYF	TGTGCCAGCAGTGATTACTACGAGCAGTACTTC
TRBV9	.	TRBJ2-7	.	CASSVADMSRYEQYF	TGTGCCAGCAGCGTAGCGGATATGAGTCGGTACGAGCAGTACTTC
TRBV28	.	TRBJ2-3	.	CASSFVAGTDTQYF	TGTGCCAGCAGTTTCGTGGCGGGGACAGATACGCAGTATTTT
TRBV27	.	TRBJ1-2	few	CASSPQVNYGYTF	TGTGCCAGCAGTCCCCAAGTTAACTATGGCTACACCTTC
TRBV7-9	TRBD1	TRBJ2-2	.	CASSTQGRGHTGELFF	TGTGCCAGCAGCACACAGGGAAGGGGGCACACCGGGGAGCTGTTTTTT
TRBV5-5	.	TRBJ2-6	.	CASSLLQSSSGANVLTF	TGTGCCAGCAGCTTACTCCAAAGCAGCTCTGGGGCCAACGTCCTGACTTTC
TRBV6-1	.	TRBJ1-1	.	CASSEISRMNTEAFF	TGTGCCAGCAGTGAAATATCACGGATGAACACTGAAGCTTTCTTT
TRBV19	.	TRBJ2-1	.	CASSMVRVTYNEQFF	TGTGCCAGTAGTATGGTCAGGGTCACCTACAATGAGCAGTTCTTC
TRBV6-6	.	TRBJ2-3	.	CASRPLAGTDTQYF	TGTGCCAGCAGACCCCTGGCGGGCACAGATACGCAGTATTTT
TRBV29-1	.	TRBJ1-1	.	CSVIDGKNTEAFF	TGCAGCGTTATCGACGGAAAGAACACTGAAGCTTTCTTT
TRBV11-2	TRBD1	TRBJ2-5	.	CASSFRTGYQETQYF	TGTGCCAGCAGCTTCAGGACAGGGTATCAAGAGACCCAGTACTTC
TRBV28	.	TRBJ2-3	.	CASKGLEALTDTQYF	TGTGCCAGCAAGGGGCTTGAGGCCCTCACAGATACGCAGTATTTT
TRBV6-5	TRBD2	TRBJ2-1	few	CASSSAGADNEQFF	TGTGCCAGCAGTTCGGCGGGAGCAGATAATGAGCAGTTCTTC
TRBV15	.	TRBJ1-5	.	CATSNSRNQPQHF	TGTGCCACCAGCAACAGCCGGAATCAGCCCCAGCATTTT
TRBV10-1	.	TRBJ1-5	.	CASSESRLGGNQPQHF	TGCGCCAGCAGTGAGTCGAGGTTAGGGGGTAATCAGCCCCAGCATTTT
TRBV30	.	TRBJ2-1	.	CAWSVLPSNEQFF	TGTGCCTGGAGTGTACTGCCCTCAAATGAGCAGTTCTTC
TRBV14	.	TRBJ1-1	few	CASSQGLAGGAFF	TGTGCCAGCAGCCAAGGGTTGGCGGGGGGGGCTTTCTTT
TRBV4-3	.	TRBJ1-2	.	CASSQDAASRLYGYTF	TGCGCCAGCAGCCAAGATGCGGCCAGCCGATTATATGGCTACACCTTC
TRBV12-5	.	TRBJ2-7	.	CASGLDRRPYEQYF	TGTGCTAGTGGTTTGGACAGGCGTCCCTACGAGCAGTACTTC
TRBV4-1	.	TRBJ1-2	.	CASSQDLDTNPHGYTF	TGCGCCAGCAGCCAAGATTTGGACACCAATCCCCATGGCTACACCTTC
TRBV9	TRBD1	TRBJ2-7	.	CASSVTGTGFEQYF	TGTGCCAGCAGCGTAACCGGGACAGGGTTCGAGCAGTACTTC
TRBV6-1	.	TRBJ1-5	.	CASSSGQRGDQPQHF	TGTGCCAGCAGCAGCGGGCAGCGGGGAGATCAGCCCCAGCATTTT
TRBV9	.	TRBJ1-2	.	CASSGPGSYGYTF	TGTGCCAGCAGCGGGCCGGGTTCCTATGGCTACACCTTC
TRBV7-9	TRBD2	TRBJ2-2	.	CASSFLSGRAGELFF	TGTGCCAGCAGCTTCCTTTCCGGGAGGGCCGGGGAGCTGTTTTTT
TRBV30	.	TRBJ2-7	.	CAWRTAHYEQYF	TGTGCCTGGAGGACTGCACACTACGAGCAGTACTTC
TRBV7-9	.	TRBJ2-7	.	CASSDLWSEQYF	TGTGCCAGCAGCGACCTGTGGAGCGAGCAGTACTTC
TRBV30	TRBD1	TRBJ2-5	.	CALSDWGQGAYLETQYF	TGTGCCTTATCCGATTGGGGACAGGGGGCATATCTGGAGACCCAGTACTTC
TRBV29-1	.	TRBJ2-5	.	CSVSYRAQETQYF	TGCAGCGTTAGTTACAGGGCTCAAGAGACCCAGTACTTC
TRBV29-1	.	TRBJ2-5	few	CSGSGEETQYF	TGCAGCGGGTCGGGGGAAGAGACCCAGTACTTC
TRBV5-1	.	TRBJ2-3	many	CASSLESYTDTQYF	TGCGCCAGCAGCTTGGAGTCCTACACAGATACGCAGTATTTT